A single sample gave rise to the 25 T cell receptor beta chains below, sequenced in a study of cytomegalovirus exposure and HLA in healthy donors. The study ran its PCR with 60 Vbeta and 13 Jbeta primers. The protocol was immunoSEQ multiplex PCR, while the TCRdb copy is restricted to in-frame clones and leaves out a portion. The table shows 43,000 or so clones, with 60% to 80% occurring only once. The sample taken for sequencing was PBMCs. The receptors derive from a man younger than 45 in good health and CMV-seronegative.

This clone occurred a few times. An end of the junction differs from the germline gene, which may be a read error. This chain uses TRBV4-3 with TRBJ2-1, with 12 bases that match TRBD2. There are 17 residues in the CDR3. Germline V CDR1 and CDR2: LGHNA, YSLEER. CDR3 sequence (DNA): TGCGCCAGCAGCCAAGATGTGGGGGGAGTGCTAGCGGGAGGGCCCGTCTTC. Its protein is CASSQDVGGVLAGGPVF.

This clone appeared once. The chain links TRBV4-2 to TRBJ2-7; TRBD2 aligns across 8 bases. The ends lost 1 base at V and 4 bases at J; junction bases unmatched: 6. The length of the CDR3 is 15 residues. Per germline, CDR1 LGHNA and CDR2 YNFKEQ. The CDR3 is CASSQATSGEYEQYF. CDR3 nucleotides: TGTGCCAGCAGCCAAGCTACTAGCGGCGAATACGAGCAGTACTTC.

The chain uses TRBV10-3 and TRBJ2-4; 9 bases line up with TRBD1. Looked up from germline, CDR1 is ENHRY and CDR2 is SYGVKD. V shed 10 bases and J 1 base; nucleotides not matched to a gene: 8. This CDR3 region has 15 residues. CDR3 sequence (DNA): TGTGCCACCGGACAGGGGTGGGAGGCCAAAAACATTCAGTACTTC. Amino acid sequence: CATGQGWEAKNIQYF.

This chain uses TRBV28 with TRBJ1-1; no clear D. The CDR3 contains 13 residues. Germline CDR1 MDHEN, CDR2 SYDVKM. V lost 10 bases to trimming and J lost 1 base, with 13 bases between them. The CDR3 loop is CATKAVGNTEAFF. The CDR3 DNA is TGTGCCACCAAGGCGGTAGGGAACACTGAAGCTTTCTTT.

The chain carries TRBV2 and TRBJ2-3, with 8 bases fitting TRBD2. With 6 bases clipped from V and 0 bases from J, the junction kept 5 bases outside the gene matches. The CDR3 covers 15 residues. Looked up from germline, CDR1 is SNHLY and CDR2 is FYNNEI. This CDR3 is CASSYSGVSTDTQYF. For the CDR3, the DNA is TGTGCCAGCAGCTATAGCGGGGTTAGCACAGATACGCAGTATTTT.

The chain is built from TRBV4-2 and TRBJ2-3, with D possibly TRBD1 on 5 matching bases. V was shortened by 5 bases and J by 6 bases, with 15 bases between the two germline ends. The CDR3 is 14 amino acids. Germline values: CDR1 LGHNA, CDR2 YNFKEQ. CDR3 region: CASSSRDRLDTQYF. Here the CDR3 DNA reads TGTGCCAGCAGCTCCAGGGATAGGTTGGATACGCAGTATTTT.

This rearrangement joins TRBV6-5 to TRBJ1-1; the D gene is possibly TRBD1 (6 bases). V was pared by 7 bases and J by 1 base, with 16 bases between. The CDR3 runs to 15 residues. Germline CDR1 MNHEY, CDR2 SVGAGI. This CDR3 is CASKPGGARNTEAFF. The CDR3 DNA follows: TGTGCCAGCAAACCGGGGGGCGCACGGAACACTGAAGCTTTCTTT.

In DNA, the CDR3 is TGCAGCGTTGAAGCTAGCGCGGAGACCTACGAGCAGTACTTC. Translated: CSVEASAETYEQYF. The chain recombines TRBV29-1 with TRBJ2-7; D is possibly TRBD2 (6 bases). The CDR3 runs to 14 residues. The germline gives CDR1 SQVTM, CDR2 ANQGSEA. V lost 1 base and J 2 bases, leaving 12 bases between the germline ends.

V and J are TRBV10-1 and TRBJ1-1; D is undetermined. CDR3 length: 13 residues. CDR1 is WNHNN, CDR2 SYGVQD, per germline (reference sequence). The V end lost 6 bases, the J end lost 1 base, and 9 bases lay between the germline ends. The CDR3 sequence is CASRRHANTEAFF. The CDR3 DNA follows: TGCGCCAGCAGACGACATGCGAACACTGAAGCTTTCTTT.

This clone has only a few counts. This rearrangement joins TRBV27 to TRBJ2-3; D is possibly TRBD1 (6 bases). Germline V CDR1 and CDR2: MNHEY, SMNVEV (reference sequence). The ends were cut back, 3 bases at V and 1 base at J, with 29 bases in the middle. The CDR3 spans 21 residues. CDR3 sequence reads: CASSFRYQIGGWGAGTDTQYF. DNA for the CDR3: TGTGCCAGCAGTTTCCGCTACCAGATAGGGGGATGGGGTGCGGGCACAGATACGCAGTATTTT.

The CDR3 spells CASSPGTLLTDTQYF. As DNA, the CDR3 is TGTGCCAGCAGCCCCGGGACTCTCTTAACAGATACGCAGTATTTT. J is TRBJ2-3 and V is TRBV6-5, with a tentative D call TRBD2 (6 bases). V was clipped by 6 bases and J by 3 bases, with 16 bases between them. The germline V gene encodes CDR1 MNHEY and CDR2 SVGAGI. The CDR3 loop spans 15 amino acids.

This chain joins TRBV27 and TRBJ1-2; 7 bases agree with TRBD1. This CDR3 region has 15 residues. CDR1 is MNHEY and CDR2 is SMNVEV in the germline V gene (reference sequence). After removal of 0 bases from V and 8 bases from J, the junction contained 9 bases not matched to a gene. The CDR3 nucleotides are TGTGCCAGCAGTTTATCAAGAGGGGGCGCGAGCGGCTACACCTTC. This translates into CASSLSRGGASGYTF.

This clone has a handful of counts. This chain connects TRBV28 to TRBJ1-5; a weak D match, TRBD1 (6 bases). The CDR3 contains 15 residues. Per germline, CDR1 MDHEN and CDR2 SYDVKM. Deletions cut 4 bases from V and 4 bases from J, with 14 bases between. In nucleotides, the CDR3 is TGTGCCAGCAGTTCCTCGGGGAGGGGGAATCAGCCCCAGCATTTT. It encodes CASSSSGRGNQPQHF.

The chain joins TRBV9 to TRBJ2-7, with TRBD2 identical over 7 bases. The CDR3 is made up of 15 amino acids. From germline, CDR1 is SGDLS and CDR2 YYNGEE. With 3 bases clipped from V and 0 bases from J, the junction kept 6 bases outside the gene matches. The CDR3 sequence is CASSEGLMSSYEQYF. The CDR3 nucleotides are TGTGCCAGCAGCGAGGGACTAATGAGCTCCTACGAGCAGTACTTC.

The CDR3 protein is CASSLAVPGQGQRSANTEAFF. In DNA form, the CDR3 reads TGCGCCAGCAGCTTGGCCGTCCCGGGACAGGGACAAAGAAGTGCGAACACTGAAGCTTTCTTT. This rearrangement joins TRBV5-1 to TRBJ1-1; 9 bases agree with TRBD1. J lost 1 base, V lost 0 bases, and 19 bases had no gene match. The CDR3 is made up of 21 amino acids. From germline, CDR1 is SGHRS and CDR2 YFSETQ.

The rearrangement links TRBV28 to TRBJ1-5; tentatively, D is TRBD1 (6 bases). Germline V lookup: CDR1 MDHEN, CDR2 SYDVKM. V gave up 3 bases and J gave up 0 bases, with 9 bases separating them. There are 15 residues in the CDR3. The CDR3 loop reads CASSFSGASNQPQHF. As DNA, the CDR3 is TGTGCCAGCAGTTTTTCAGGGGCTAGCAATCAGCCCCAGCATTTT.

The chain recombines TRBV28 with TRBJ2-7; unclear D gene. The CDR3 runs 12 residues. Trimming took off 5 bases at V and 12 bases at J, with 17 bases between the two ends. CDR1 is MDHEN, CDR2 SYDVKM, per germline. The CDR3 sequence is CASSPSLVLRYF. The CDR3 nucleotides read TGTGCCAGCAGTCCCTCCCTTGTACTCCGGTACTTC.

In its sample, this clone was seen a few times. V is TRBV6-6 and J is TRBJ2-1, with 9 nucleotides matching TRBD2. Germline V gene lookup returns CDR1 MNHNY and CDR2 SVGAGI (reference sequence). The CDR3 sequence is 15 residues long. The V segment lost 5 bases and the J segment 9 bases; nucleotides outside the gene matches: 11. This CDR3 reads CASSPVASGIVEQFF. For the CDR3, the DNA is TGTGCCAGCAGTCCGGTGGCTAGCGGGATTGTTGAGCAGTTCTTC.

The chain recombines TRBV7-2 with TRBJ1-1; D is unclear. V lost 5 bases and J lost 10, with 20 bases in between. From germline, CDR1 is SGHTA and CDR2 FQGNSA. This CDR3 contains 14 residues. For the CDR3, the DNA is TGTGCCAGCAGCCCCGGACTGCCGCACGTAGTAGCTTTCTTT. As protein: CASSPGLPHVVAFF.

This rearrangement joins TRBV7-2 to TRBJ2-1; D gene uncertain. Germline CDR1 reads SGHTA; CDR2 reads FQGNSA. Deletions cut 5 bases from V and 4 bases from J, with 6 bases between. The CDR3 sequence is 12 residues long. CDR3 sequence: CASSPTYNEQFF. In DNA, the CDR3 is TGTGCCAGCAGCCCAACATACAATGAGCAGTTCTTC.

The J gene is TRBJ2-4, the V gene TRBV6-4; TRBD2 matches at 7 bases. The CDR3 has 14 residues. Losses at the gene ends were 4 bases for V and 9 bases for J; bases not matched to a gene: 9. Per germline, CDR1 MRHNA and CDR2 SNTAGT. The CDR3 DNA is TGTGCCAGCAGTGCTGGGACTATGGGGGGCATTCAGTACTTC. Translated: CASSAGTMGGIQYF.

The genes are TRBV4-3 and TRBJ2-3, with 7 nucleotides matching TRBD2. Germline trimming cut 0 bases from V and 2 bases from J; bases unmatched to any gene: 14. Germline values: CDR1 LGHNA, CDR2 YSLEER. The CDR3 consists of 19 residues. In nucleotides, the CDR3 is TGCGCCAGCAGCCAAGATCTTACAGTCACTAGCGAGTCCACAGATACGCAGTATTTT. It codes for CASSQDLTVTSESTDTQYF.

CDR3 bases: TGCGCCAGCAGCCTGACAGGGGGCGCGGGTACTAATGAAAAACTGTTTTTT. Translating it yields CASSLTGGAGTNEKLFF. This chain uses TRBV4-3 with TRBJ1-4, with 10 bases fitting TRBD1. With 4 bases clipped from V and 2 bases from J, the junction kept 7 bases outside the gene matches. Per germline, CDR1 LGHNA and CDR2 YSLEER. There are 17 residues in the CDR3.

V gene TRBV7-2 combines with J gene TRBJ2-7; maybe TRBD1 (5 bases). Germline CDR1 reads SGHTA; CDR2 reads FQGNSA. The CDR3 covers 15 residues. Trimming removed 5 bases from V and 4 bases from J, with 18 bases in between. CDR3 protein: CASSPKTFNRYEQYF. CDR3 nucleotides: TGTGCCAGCAGCCCCAAGACATTCAACAGGTACGAGCAGTACTTC. Full variable domain (rest looked up from reference TRBV7-2 and TRBJ2-7): GAGVSQSPSNKVTEKGKDVELRCDPISGHTALYWYRQSLGQGLEFLIYFQGNSAPDKSGLPSDRFSAERTGGSVSTLTIQRTQQEDSAVYLCASSPKTFNRYEQYFGPGTRLTVT.

Notes on this clone: Other DNA sequences from this sample encode an identical CDR3 as well. The chain links TRBV2 to TRBJ2-7; D remains ambiguous. The CDR3 consists of 12 residues. V lost 0 bases, J lost 6 bases, and 6 bases lay in between. CDR1 and CDR2 from the germline V gene are SNHLY and FYNNEI. The CDR3 region is CASSEARLEQYF. CDR3 coding DNA: TGTGCCAGCAGTGAAGCCCGTCTCGAGCAGTACTTC.